A single TCR beta chain is shown here with its context. The antigen is not known. Germline V gene sequence: CDR1 SEHNR, CDR2 FQNEAQ (reference sequence). Between the trimmed V and J ends, which lost 1 base and 7 bases, there was a span of 7 bases. The CDR3 sequence is 12 residues long. This entry belongs to a study of long-term antiretroviral therapy in people with HIV. Running of the v3.0 immunoSEQ assay took place at survey level. Sequencing was intended to reach about 35,000-55,000 T-cell genomes per sample. Some clones are missing from TCRdb's copy, which holds only in-frame ones; the method was immunoSEQ multiplex PCR. This table holds 30,000 to 40,000 clones, approximately 83% found once. General study findings and limits: ART adherence, viral resistance and therapy changes were not recorded.

The clonotype was recovered from a man between 18 and 29 years old with HIV. Source: unsorted PBMCs, taken 0.4 years before starting antiretroviral therapy. The genes are TRBV7-9 and TRBJ1-1, with D unresolved. The CDR3 region has the DNA TGTGCCAGCAGCTTAGAGTGGAGTGAAGCTTTCTTT. Translated: CASSLEWSEAFF.